This T cell receptor beta chain was recovered during a study of shared clonotypes between healthy human individuals. Across the whole study: The study drew on a couple of women and a few men aged 18 to 49 as donors.

The DNA input per sorted-subset replicate PCR was 200 ng, corresponding to some 27,000 T cell genomes. TCRdb keeps only in-frame clones here, not all; method: immunoSEQ multiplex PCR. Of more than 550,000 clones in the sample, about 91% are singletons; the top ten hold roughly 24%. For this clone: As yet, its antigen is unknown.

The CDR3 has 14 amino acids. The V end lost 2 bases, the J end lost 0 bases, and 8 bases lay between the germline ends. Looked up from germline, CDR1 is LNHNV and CDR2 is YYDKDF (reference sequence). The naive CD8 subset, CD45RO-negative cells positively selected for CCR7, excluded terminally differentiated effector memory CD45RA+ cells. Study-wide points: Naive subsets, compared against memory subsets, generally had larger estimated richness values.

The chain combines TRBV15 with TRBJ2-7, with D unresolved. Input material: naive CD8+ T cells sorted from blood. This receptor was obtained from a man in his thirties or forties in good health. In nucleotides, the CDR3 is TGTGCCACCAGCAGACCTGGGGACTCCTACGAGCAGTACTTC. Protein: CATSRPGDSYEQYF. Variable domain in full (rest from reference TRBV15 and TRBJ2-7): DAMVIQNPRYQVTQFGKPVTLSCSQTLNHNVMYWYQQKSSQAPKLLFHYYDKDFNNEADTPDNFQSRRPNTSFCFLDIRSPGLGDTAMYLCATSRPGDSYEQYFGPGTRLTVT.